The clone carrying this T cell receptor beta chain has at least ten counts. Its antigen is still unknown. The library came from three nested PCR rounds adapted from ARM-PCR protocols. TCRdb reprocessed the multiplex PCR reads via MiXCR and lists one record per CDR3 protein. The table lists 75,000 to 95,000 distinct CDR3 sequences, 55% to 80% of them singletons. This CDR3 has 13 amino acids. Germline CDR1 and CDR2: MGHDK and SYGVNS. Deletions cut 6 bases from V and 1 base from J, with 9 bases between. The sample originates from a study of tumor and adjacent non-tumor tissue in lung cancer. Turning to the study itself: Aged roughly 31 to 80 years, patients included 10 men and 4 to 6 women with stage I to III disease. Study-level points and caveats: Top 100 clones took a larger repertoire share in normal lung. Tumor tissue had significantly higher TCR diversity than normal lung.

This sample's RNA came from whole unsorted tissue. Between August and November 2014, newly diagnosed, chemotherapy-naive lung cancer patients underwent thoracic surgery in China. V usage is TRBV25-1 and J usage is TRBJ1-2, with D hard to call. Sequenced material: lung tumor tissue. The sequence was collected from a woman in her thirties or forties with non-small cell lung cancer. The CDR3 loop is CASSIQDNYGYTF. The DNA for the CDR3 is TGTGCCAGCAGCATTCAGGATAACTATGGCTACACCTTC.